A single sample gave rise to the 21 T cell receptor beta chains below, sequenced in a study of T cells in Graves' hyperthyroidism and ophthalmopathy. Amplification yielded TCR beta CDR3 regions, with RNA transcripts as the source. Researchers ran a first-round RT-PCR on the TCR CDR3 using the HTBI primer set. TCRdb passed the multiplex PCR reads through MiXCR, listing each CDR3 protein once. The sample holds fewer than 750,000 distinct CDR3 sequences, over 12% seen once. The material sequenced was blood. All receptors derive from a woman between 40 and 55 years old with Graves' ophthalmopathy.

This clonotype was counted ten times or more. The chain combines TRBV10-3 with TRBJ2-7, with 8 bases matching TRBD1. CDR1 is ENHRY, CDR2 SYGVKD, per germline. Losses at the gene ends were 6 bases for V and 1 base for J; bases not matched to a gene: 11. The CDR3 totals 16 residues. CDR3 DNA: TGTGCCATCAGAGGTCCCGGGACAGGTTTTTCCTACGAGCAGTACTTC. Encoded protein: CAIRGPGTGFSYEQYF.

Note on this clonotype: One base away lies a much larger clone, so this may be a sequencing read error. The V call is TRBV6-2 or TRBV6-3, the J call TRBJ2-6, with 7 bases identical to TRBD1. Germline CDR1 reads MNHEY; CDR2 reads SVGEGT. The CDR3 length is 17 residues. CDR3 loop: CASRFDRALSGANLLTF. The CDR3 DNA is TGTGCCAGCAGATTCGACAGGGCACTCTCTGGGGCCAACCTCCTGACTTTC.

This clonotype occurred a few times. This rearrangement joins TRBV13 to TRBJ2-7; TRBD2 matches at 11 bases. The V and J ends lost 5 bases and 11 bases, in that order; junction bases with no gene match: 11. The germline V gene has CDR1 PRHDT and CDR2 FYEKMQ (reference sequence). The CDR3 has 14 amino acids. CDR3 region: CASSQGTSGVMKYF. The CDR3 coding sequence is TGTGCCAGCAGCCAGGGGACTAGCGGCGTGATGAAGTACTTC.

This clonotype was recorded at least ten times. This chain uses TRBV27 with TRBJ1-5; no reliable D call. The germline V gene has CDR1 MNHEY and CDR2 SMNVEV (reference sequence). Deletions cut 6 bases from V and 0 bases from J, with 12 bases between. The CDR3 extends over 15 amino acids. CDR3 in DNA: TGTGCCAGCAGCCACAGATACGATAGCAATCAGCCCCAGCATTTT. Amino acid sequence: CASSHRYDSNQPQHF.

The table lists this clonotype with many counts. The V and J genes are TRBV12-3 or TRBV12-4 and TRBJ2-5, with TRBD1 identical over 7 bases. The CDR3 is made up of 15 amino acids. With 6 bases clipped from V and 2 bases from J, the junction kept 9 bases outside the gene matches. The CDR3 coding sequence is TGTGCCAGCAGCTCGGGACAGCTTACTCAAGAGACCCAGTACTTC. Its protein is CASSSGQLTQETQYF.

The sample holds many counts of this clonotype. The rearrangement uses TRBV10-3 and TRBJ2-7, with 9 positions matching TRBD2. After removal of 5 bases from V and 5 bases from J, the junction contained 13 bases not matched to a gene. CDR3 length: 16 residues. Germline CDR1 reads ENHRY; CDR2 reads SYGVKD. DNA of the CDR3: TGTGCCATCAGTCCTAGGGGTAGCGGGAGCCAACACGAGCAGTACTTC. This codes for CAISPRGSGSQHEQYF.

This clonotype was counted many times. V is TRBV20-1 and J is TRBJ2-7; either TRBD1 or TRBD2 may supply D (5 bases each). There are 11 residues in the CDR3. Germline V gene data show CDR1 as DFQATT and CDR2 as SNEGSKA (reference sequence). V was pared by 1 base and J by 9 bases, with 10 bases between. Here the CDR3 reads CSARVGTTQYF. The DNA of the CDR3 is TGCAGTGCTAGAGTTGGGACCACGCAGTACTTC.

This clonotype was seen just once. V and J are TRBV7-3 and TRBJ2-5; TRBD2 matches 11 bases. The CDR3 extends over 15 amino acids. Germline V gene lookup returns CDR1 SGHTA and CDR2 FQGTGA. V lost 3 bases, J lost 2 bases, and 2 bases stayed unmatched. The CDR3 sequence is CASSFGTSGQETQYF. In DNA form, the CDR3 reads TGTGCCAGCAGCTTCGGGACTAGCGGTCAAGAGACCCAGTACTTC.

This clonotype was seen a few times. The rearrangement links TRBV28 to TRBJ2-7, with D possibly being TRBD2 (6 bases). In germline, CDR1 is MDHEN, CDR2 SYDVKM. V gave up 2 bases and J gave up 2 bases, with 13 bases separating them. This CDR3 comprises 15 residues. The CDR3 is CASSLRVGGAYEQYF. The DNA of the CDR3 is TGTGCCAGCAGTTTAAGGGTCGGCGGGGCCTACGAGCAGTACTTC.

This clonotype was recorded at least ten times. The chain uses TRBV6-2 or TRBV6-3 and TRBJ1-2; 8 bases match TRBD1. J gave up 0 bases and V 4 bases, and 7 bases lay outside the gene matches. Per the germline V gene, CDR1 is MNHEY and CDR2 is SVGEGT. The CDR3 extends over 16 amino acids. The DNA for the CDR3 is TGTGCCAGCAGTTCTCGGACAGGGAGAACTAACTATGGCTACACCTTC. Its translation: CASSSRTGRTNYGYTF.

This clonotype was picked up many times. CDR3 loop: CASSLIVTGVSGNTIYF. The CDR3 coding sequence is TGTGCCAGCAGCTTGATCGTTACAGGGGTCTCTGGAAACACCATATATTTT. The J gene is TRBJ1-3, the V gene TRBV11-2, with 7 bases aligning to TRBD1. CDR1 is SGHAT, CDR2 FQNNGV, per germline. The CDR3 has 17 amino acids. J lost 0 bases, V lost 3 bases, and 8 bases had no gene match.

The CDR3 DNA reads TGTGCCAGCAGCCGTACAGGGCCCAATCAGCCCCAGCATTTT. Translated, it gives CASSRTGPNQPQHF. The chain employs TRBV7-9 and TRBJ1-5; tentatively, D is TRBD1 (6 bases). Trimming removed 5 bases at V and 3 bases at J, with 11 bases between. The CDR3 contains 14 residues. Looked up from germline, CDR1 is SEHNR and CDR2 is FQNEAQ (reference sequence).

The CDR3 sequence: CASSQDWTGVETQYF. CDR3 nucleotide sequence: TGTGCCAGCAGCCAAGATTGGACAGGGGTGGAGACCCAGTACTTC. The chain combines TRBV3-1 with TRBJ2-5; TRBD1 aligns across 9 bases. Germline loops: CDR1 LGHDT, CDR2 YNNKEL (reference sequence). The CDR3 extends over 15 amino acids. After removal of 0 bases from V and 5 bases from J, the junction contained 4 bases not matched to a gene.

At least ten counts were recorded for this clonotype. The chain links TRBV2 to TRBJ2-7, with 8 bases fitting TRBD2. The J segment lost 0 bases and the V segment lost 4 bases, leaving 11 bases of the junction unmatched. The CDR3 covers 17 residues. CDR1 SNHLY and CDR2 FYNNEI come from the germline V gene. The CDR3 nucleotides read TGTGCCAGCAGTGGTAGTACTAGCGGAGGGAGCTCCTACGAGCAGTACTTC. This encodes CASSGSTSGGSSYEQYF.

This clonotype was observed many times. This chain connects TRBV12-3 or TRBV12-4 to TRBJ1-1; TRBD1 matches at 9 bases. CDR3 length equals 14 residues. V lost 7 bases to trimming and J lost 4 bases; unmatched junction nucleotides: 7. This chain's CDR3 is CASNRQGGGTEAFF. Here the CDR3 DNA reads TGTGCCAGCAACAGACAGGGGGGGGGCACTGAAGCTTTCTTT.

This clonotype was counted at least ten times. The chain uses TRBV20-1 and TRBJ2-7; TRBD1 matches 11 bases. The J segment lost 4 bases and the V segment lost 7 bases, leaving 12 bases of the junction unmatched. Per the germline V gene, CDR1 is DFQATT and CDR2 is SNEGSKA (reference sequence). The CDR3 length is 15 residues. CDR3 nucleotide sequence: TGCAGTGTCTCTAGGTGGGGACAGGGGGAATACGAGCAGTACTTC. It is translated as CSVSRWGQGEYEQYF.

The CDR3 protein is CASSRTGTGPYEQYF. The CDR3 DNA is TGTGCCAGTAGTAGGACCGGGACAGGGCCCTACGAGCAGTACTTC. This chain joins TRBV19 and TRBJ2-7; 9 bases align to TRBD1. The CDR3 has 15 amino acids. The germline CDR1 and CDR2 sequences are LNHDA and SQIVND (reference sequence). With V trimmed by 4 bases and J by 2 bases, 6 bases remained unmatched.

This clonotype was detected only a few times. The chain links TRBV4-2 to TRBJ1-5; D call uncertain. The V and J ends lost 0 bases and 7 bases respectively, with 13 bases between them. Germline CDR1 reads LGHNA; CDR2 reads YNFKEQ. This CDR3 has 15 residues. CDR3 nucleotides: TGTGCCAGCAGCCAAGATATGAGGGCTCGCCAGCCCCAGCATTTT. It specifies CASSQDMRARQPQHF.

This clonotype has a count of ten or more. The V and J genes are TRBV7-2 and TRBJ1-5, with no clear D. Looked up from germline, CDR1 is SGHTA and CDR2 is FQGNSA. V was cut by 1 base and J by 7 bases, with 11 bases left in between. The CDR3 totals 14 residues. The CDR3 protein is CASSLEEGGQPQHF. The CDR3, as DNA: TGTGCCAGCAGCTTAGAAGAGGGTGGCCAGCCCCAGCATTTT. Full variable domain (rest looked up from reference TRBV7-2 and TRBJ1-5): GAGVSQSPSNKVTEKGKDVELRCDPISGHTALYWYRQSLGQGLEFLIYFQGNSAPDKSGLPSDRFSAERTGGSVSTLTIQRTQQEDSAVYLCASSLEEGGQPQHFGDGTRLSIL.

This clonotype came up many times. CDR3 in amino acids: CASSFMVGNQPQHF. CDR3 coding DNA: TGTGCCAGCAGCTTTATGGTGGGGAATCAGCCCCAGCATTTT. The chain uses TRBV7-2 and TRBJ1-5; no reliable D call. V was shortened by 3 bases and J by 4 bases, with 10 bases between the two germline ends. Germline V lookup: CDR1 SGHTA, CDR2 FQGNSA. CDR3 length: 14 residues.

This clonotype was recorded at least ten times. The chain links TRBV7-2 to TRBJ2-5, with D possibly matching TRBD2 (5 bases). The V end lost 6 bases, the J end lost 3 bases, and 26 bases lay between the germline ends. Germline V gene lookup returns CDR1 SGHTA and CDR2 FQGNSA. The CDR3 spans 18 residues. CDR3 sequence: CASSQTRAGTSRKETQYF. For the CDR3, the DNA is TGTGCCAGCAGTCAAACCCGGGCGGGTACATCTCGGAAAGAGACCCAGTACTTC.